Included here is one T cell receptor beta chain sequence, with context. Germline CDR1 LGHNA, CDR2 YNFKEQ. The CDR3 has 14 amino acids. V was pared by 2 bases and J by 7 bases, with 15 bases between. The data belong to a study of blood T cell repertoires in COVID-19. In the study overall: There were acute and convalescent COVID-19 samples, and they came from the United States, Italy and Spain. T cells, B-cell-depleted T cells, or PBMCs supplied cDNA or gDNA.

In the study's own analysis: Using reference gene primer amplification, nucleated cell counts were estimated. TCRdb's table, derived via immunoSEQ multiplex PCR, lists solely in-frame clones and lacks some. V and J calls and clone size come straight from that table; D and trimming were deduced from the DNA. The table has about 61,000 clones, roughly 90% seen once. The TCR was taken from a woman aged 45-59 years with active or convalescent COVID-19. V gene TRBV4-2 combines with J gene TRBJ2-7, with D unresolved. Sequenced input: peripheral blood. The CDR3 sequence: CASSQSKHLVEQYF. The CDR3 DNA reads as TGTGCCAGCAGCCAAAGTAAGCACCTGGTAGAGCAGTACTTC.